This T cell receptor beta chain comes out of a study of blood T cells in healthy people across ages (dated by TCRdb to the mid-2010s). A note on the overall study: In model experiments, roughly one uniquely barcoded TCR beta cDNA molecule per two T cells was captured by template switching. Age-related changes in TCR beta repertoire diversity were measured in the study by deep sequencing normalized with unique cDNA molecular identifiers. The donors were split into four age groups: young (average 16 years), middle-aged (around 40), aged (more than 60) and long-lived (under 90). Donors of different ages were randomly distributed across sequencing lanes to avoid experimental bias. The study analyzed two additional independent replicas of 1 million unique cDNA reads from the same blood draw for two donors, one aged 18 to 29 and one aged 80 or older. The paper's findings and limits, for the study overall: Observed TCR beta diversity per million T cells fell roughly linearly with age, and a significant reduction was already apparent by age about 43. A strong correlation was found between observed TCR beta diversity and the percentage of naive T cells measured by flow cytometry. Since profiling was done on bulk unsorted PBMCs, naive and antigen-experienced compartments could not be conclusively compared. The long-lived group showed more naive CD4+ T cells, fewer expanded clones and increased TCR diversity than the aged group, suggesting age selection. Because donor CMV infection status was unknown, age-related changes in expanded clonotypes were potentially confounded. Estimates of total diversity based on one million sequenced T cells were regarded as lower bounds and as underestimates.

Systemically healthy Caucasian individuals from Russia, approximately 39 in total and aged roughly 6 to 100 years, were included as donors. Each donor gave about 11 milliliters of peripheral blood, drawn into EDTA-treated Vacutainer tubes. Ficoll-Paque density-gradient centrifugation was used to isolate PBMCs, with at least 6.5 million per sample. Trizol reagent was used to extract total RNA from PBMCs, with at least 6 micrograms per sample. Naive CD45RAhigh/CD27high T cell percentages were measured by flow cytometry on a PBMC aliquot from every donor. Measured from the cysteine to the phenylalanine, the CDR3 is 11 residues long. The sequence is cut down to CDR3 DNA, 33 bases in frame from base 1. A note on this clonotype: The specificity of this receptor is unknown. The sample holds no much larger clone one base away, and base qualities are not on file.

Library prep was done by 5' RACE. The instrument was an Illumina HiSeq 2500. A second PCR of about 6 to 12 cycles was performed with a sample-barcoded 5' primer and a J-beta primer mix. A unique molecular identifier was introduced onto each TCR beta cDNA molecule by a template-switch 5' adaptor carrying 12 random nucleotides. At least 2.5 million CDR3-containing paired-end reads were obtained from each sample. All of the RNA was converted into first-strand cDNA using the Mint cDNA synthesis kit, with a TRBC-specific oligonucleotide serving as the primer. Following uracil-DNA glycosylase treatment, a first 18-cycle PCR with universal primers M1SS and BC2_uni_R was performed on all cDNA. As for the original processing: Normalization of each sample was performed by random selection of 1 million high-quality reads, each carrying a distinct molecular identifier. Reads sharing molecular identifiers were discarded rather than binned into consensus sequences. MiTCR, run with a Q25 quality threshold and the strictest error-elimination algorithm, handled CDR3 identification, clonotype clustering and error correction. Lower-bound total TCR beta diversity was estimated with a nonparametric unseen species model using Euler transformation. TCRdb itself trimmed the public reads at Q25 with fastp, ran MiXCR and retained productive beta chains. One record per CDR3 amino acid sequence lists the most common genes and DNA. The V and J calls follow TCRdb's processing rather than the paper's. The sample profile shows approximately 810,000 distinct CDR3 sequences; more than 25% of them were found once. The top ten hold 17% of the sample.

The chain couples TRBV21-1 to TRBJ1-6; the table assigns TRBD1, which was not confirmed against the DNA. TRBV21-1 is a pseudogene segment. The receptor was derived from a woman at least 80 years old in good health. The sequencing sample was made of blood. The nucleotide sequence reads TGTGCCAGCAGCGTAGGGGCACCCCGCCACTTT. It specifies CASSVGAPRHF.